The T cell receptor (beta chain) under discussion was sequenced for a study of blood T cell repertoires in COVID-19 (TCRdb year 2020). In terms of the full investigation: The collaborator samples originated in the United States, Italy and Spain and spanned the acute and convalescent phases of COVID-19. The prospective study material was composed of cDNA or gDNA derived from T cells, B-cell-depleted T cells, or PBMCs. The dataset comprised deeply sampled blood TCRbeta repertoires from subjects exposed to, actively infected with, or recovered from COVID-19. The repertoires were made available in a free public database intended to serve as a resource for research on the immune response to SARS-CoV-2. Samples came from the ongoing ImmuneRACE study (first 160 participants) plus 1,254 subjects from 6 global collaborators. The sample metadata nearly always contained a de-identified subject ID, COVID-19 status, age in years and sex. Where available, HLA class I and class II types were taken from metadata supplied by the sample provider and were not determined by assay-based typing.

CDR3 length: 14 amino acids, cysteine to phenylalanine. Solely the CDR3 DNA is kept, with 42 bases framed from the first base. Unmatched junction bases come to 8, with V trimmed by 6 bases and J by 6 bases. CDR1 and CDR2, looked up from the germline V gene, are MDHEN and SYDVKM. On the study overall, not on this receptor specifically: How much clinical and demographic metadata was included differed by source and by participant, and the metadata was provided uncurated.

TCRbeta CDR3 regions were amplified from genomic DNA using the immunoSEQ Assay, a bias-controlled multiplex PCR. The study's processing was this. The number of nucleated cells in each sample was estimated by amplification of reference gene primers within the assay. To quantify the absolute abundance of each unique TCRbeta CDR3 rearrangement, sequence reads were collapsed and filtered. For each sample, productive Simpson clonality was calculated by taking the square root of Simpson's diversity index across productive rearrangements. Drawn from immuneACCESS, this table holds only the in-frame rearrangements with V and J called that TCRdb kept. Clones are partly lost; checked studies trace under half to an unresolved V gene and leave the rest unexplained. The V and J calls and the clone size are those of that table, but D and trimming were determined from the DNA. Here the sample has over 90,000 clones; 80% to 90% occur a single time. The ten top clones hold about 20% of the sample.

As concerns this clone: Its antigen is not yet known. No base-level quality is on record; no much larger clone is a single base apart.

The collaborating institutions used their own protocols to collect whole blood in K2EDTA tubes. For TCRbeta analysis, collaborators shipped samples as frozen whole blood, isolated PBMCs, or DNA extracted from either of those sample types. The clonotype was recovered from a human donor in a cohort sampled during active COVID-19. The sample was peripheral blood. This chain joins TRBV28 to TRBJ2-1, with 7 central nucleotides matching TRBD2. The sequence in DNA is TGTGCCAGCAGACAGACTAGCCAGCTCAATGAGCAGTTCTTC. This encodes CASRQTSQLNEQFF. When the CDR3 is completed using the reference TRBV28 and TRBJ2-1 genes on either side, the full variable domain is DVKVTQSSRYLVKRTGEKVFLECVQDMDHENMFWYRQDPGLGLRLIYFSYDVKMKEKGDIPEGYSVSREKKERFSLILESASTNQTSMYLCASRQTSQLNEQFFGPGTRLTVL.